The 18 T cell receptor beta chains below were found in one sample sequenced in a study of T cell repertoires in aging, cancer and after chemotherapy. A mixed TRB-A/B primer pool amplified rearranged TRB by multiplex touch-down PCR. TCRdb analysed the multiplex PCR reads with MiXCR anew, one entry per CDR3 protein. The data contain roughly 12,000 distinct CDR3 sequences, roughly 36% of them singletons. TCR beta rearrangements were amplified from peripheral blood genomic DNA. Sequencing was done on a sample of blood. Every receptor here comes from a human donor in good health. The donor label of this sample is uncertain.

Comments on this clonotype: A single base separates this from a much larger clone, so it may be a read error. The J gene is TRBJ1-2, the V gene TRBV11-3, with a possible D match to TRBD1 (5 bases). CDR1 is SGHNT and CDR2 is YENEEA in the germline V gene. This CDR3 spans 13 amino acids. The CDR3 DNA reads TGTGCCAACAGCCCCGAGGGGCGGGACGGCTACACCTTC. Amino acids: CANSPEGRDGYTF.

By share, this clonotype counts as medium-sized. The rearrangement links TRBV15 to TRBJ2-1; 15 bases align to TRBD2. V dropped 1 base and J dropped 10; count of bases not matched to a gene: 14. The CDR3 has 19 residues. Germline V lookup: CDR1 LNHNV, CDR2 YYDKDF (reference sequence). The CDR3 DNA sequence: TGTGCCACCAGCAGAGTAGGGACTAGCGGGAGGACACCGGCAGGGGAGCAGTTCTTC. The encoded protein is CATSRVGTSGRTPAGEQFF.

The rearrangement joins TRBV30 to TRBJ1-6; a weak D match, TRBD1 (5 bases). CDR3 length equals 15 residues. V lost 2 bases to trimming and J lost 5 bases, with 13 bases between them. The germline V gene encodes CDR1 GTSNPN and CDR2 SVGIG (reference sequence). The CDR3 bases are TGTGCCTGGAGTCGTCGGGGGGTGGATAATTCACCCCTCCACTTT. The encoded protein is CAWSRRGVDNSPLHF.

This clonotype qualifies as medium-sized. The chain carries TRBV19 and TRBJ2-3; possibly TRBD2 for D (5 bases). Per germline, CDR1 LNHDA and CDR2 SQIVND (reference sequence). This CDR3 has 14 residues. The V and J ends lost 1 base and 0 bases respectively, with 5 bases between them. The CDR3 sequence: CASSIAGSTDTQYF. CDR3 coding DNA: TGTGCCAGTAGTATAGCGGGGAGCACAGATACGCAGTATTTT.

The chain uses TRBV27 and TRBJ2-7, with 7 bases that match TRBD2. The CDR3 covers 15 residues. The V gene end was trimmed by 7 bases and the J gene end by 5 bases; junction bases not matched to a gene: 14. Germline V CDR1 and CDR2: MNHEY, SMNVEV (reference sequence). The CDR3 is CASKVVGGPSDEQYF. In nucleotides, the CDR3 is TGTGCCAGCAAAGTGGTGGGAGGGCCCTCTGACGAGCAGTACTTC.

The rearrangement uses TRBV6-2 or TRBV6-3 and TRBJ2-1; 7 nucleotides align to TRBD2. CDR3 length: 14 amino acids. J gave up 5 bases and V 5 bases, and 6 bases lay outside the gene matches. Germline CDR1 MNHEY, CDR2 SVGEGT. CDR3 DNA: TGTGCCAGCAGTGGGGGGGGTGTGCACAATGAGCAGTTCTTC. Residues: CASSGGGVHNEQFF.

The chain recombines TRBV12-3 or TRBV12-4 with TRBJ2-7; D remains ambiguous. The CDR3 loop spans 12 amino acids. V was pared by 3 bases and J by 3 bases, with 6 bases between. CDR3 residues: CASSLESYEQYF. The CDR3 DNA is TGTGCCAGCAGTTTGGAGAGCTACGAGCAGTACTTC.

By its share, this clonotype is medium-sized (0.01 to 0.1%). The CDR3 region has the DNA TGTGCCAGCAGTGACGACAGGGTACTTTCACGGAATACGCAGTATTTT. Its protein product is CASSDDRVLSRNTQYF. The chain carries TRBV27 and TRBJ2-3; 7 nucleotides align to TRBD1. Germline V lookup: CDR1 MNHEY, CDR2 SMNVEV (reference sequence). J lost 7 bases, V lost 5 bases, and 15 bases had no gene match. The CDR3 loop spans 16 amino acids.

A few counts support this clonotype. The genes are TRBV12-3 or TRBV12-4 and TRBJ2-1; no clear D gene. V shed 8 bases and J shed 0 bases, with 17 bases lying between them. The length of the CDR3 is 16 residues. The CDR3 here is CASGRSPLSSYNEQFF. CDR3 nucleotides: TGTGCCAGCGGTCGAAGCCCACTGAGCTCCTACAATGAGCAGTTCTTC.

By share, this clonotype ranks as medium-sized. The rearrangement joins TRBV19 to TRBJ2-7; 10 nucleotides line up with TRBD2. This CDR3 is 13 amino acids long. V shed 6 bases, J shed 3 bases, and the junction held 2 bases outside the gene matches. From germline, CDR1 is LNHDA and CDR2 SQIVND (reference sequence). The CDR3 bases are TGTGCCAGTAGGCCTAGCGGGAGCTACGAGCAGTACTTC. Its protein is CASRPSGSYEQYF.

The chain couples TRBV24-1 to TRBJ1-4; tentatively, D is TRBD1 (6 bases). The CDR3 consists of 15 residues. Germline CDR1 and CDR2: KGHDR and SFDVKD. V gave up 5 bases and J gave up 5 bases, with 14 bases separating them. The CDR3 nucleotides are TGTGCCACCAGTGGAGGTGTACAGGGAAATGAAAAACTGTTTTTT. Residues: CATSGGVQGNEKLFF.

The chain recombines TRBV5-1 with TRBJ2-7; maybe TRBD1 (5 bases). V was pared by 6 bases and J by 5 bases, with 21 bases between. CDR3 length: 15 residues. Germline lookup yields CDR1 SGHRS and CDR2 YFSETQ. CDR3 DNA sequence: TGCGCCAGCACCTCAGGTGGGGCCCCAAGAAACGAGCAGTACTTC. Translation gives CASTSGGAPRNEQYF.

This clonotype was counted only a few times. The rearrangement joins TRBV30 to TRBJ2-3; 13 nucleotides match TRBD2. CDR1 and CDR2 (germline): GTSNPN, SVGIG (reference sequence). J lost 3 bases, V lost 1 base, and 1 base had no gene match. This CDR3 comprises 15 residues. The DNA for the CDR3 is TGTGCCTGGAGTGGGACTAGCGGGGGAACAGATACGCAGTATTTT. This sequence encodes CAWSGTSGGTDTQYF.

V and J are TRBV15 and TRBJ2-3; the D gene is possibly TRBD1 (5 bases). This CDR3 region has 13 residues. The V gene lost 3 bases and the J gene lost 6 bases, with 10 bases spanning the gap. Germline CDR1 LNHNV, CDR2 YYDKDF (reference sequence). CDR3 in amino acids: CATSRDPGDTQYF. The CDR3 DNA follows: TGTGCCACCAGCAGGGACCCAGGGGATACGCAGTATTTT.

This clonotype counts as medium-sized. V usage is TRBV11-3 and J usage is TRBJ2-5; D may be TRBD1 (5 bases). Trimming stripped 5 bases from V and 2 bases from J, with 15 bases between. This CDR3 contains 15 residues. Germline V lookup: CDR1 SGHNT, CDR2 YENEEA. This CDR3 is CASSEKRGNQETQYF. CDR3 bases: TGTGCCAGCAGCGAAAAAAGGGGAAATCAAGAGACCCAGTACTTC.

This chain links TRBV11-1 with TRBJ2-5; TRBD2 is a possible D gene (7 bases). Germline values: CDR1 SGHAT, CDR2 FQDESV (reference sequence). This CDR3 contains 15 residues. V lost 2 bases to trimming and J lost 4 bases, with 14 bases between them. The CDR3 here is CASSLRGGGPETQYF. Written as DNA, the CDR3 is TGTGCCAGCAGCTTAAGGGGGGGGGGCCCAGAGACCCAGTACTTC.

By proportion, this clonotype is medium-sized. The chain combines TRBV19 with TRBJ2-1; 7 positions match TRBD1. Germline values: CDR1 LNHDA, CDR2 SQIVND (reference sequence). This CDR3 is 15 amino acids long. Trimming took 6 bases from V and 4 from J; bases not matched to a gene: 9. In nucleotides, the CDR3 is TGTGCCAGTAGCCACCCCGGGACAGTTTACAATGAGCAGTTCTTC. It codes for CASSHPGTVYNEQFF.

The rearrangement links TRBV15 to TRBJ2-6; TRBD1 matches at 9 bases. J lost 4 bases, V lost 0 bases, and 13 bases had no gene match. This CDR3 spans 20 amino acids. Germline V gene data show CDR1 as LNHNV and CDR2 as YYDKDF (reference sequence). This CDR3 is CATSRDGVGTGLPGANVLTF. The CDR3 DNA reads TGTGCCACCAGCAGAGATGGGGTCGGGACAGGGCTCCCCGGGGCCAACGTCCTGACTTTC.